This T cell receptor (beta chain) came from a study of cytomegalovirus exposure and HLA in healthy donors. Overall study findings and caveats: Most of the CMV-associated TCR beta chains (in a later analysis) appeared to be HLA-restricted.

As to this clone: Its antigen remains unidentified.

Use of 60 Vbeta and 13 Jbeta primers characterized the PCR. This table comes from immunoSEQ multiplex PCR, and its TCRdb copy is limited to in-frame clones, with some not included. This sample's clone table lists fewer than 150,000 clones. Trimming removed 4 bases from V and 0 bases from J, with 13 bases in between. Germline CDR1 is SGHRS and CDR2 is YFSETQ. CDR3 length equals 15 residues. The TCR sequence derives from a man aged 40-50 years in good health and CMV-seronegative. This chain uses TRBV5-1 with TRBJ1-2; a possible D gene is TRBD1 (6 bases). Sequencing was done on a sample of PBMCs. This CDR3 is CASSRTGTTNYGYTF. The CDR3 DNA sequence: TGCGCCAGCAGCCGCACCGGGACAACTAACTATGGCTACACCTTC.